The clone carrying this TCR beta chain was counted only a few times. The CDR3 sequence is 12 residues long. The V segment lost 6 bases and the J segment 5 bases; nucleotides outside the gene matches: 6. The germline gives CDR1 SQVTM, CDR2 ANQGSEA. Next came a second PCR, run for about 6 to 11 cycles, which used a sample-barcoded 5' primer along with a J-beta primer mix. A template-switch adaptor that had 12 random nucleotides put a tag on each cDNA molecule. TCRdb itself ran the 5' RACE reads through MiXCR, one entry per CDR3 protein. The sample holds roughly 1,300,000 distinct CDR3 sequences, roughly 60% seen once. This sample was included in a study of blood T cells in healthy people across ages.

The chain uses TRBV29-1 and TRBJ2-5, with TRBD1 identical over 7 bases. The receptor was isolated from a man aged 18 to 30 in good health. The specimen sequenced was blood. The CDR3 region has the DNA TGCAGCGTGGACGGACAGGCGGAGACCCAGTACTTC. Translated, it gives CSVDGQAETQYF.